What follows are 26 T cell receptor beta chains derived from one specimen sequenced in a study of shared clonotypes between healthy human individuals. TCRdb's copy holds only in-frame clones and misses some; the assay was immunoSEQ multiplex PCR. The sample shows 1,500,000 or so clones, about 96% of them seen only once. The specimen sequenced was naive CD4+ T cells sorted from blood. Subset here: CD45RA+ positively selected. The receptors stem from a man younger than 45 in good health.

The genes are TRBV10-3 and TRBJ2-1, with D perhaps matching TRBD2 (6 bases). From germline, CDR1 is ENHRY and CDR2 SYGVKD. Trimming stripped 6 bases from V and 10 bases from J, with 13 bases between. This CDR3 contains 12 residues. The CDR3 DNA sequence: TGTGCCATCAGCCTAGAGCGGGTAGAGCAGTTCTTC. Protein sequence: CAISLERVEQFF.

The chain combines TRBV7-9 with TRBJ2-4; D is unclear. V was shortened by 0 bases and J by 5 bases, with 8 bases between the two germline ends. The CDR3 is made up of 14 amino acids. Per germline, CDR1 SEHNR and CDR2 FQNEAQ (reference sequence). This CDR3 reads CASSLANLENIQYF. CDR3 DNA: TGTGCCAGCAGCTTAGCTAATCTAGAAAACATTCAGTACTTC.

J is TRBJ2-6 and V is TRBV10-2; maybe TRBD1 (6 bases). Trimming removed 2 bases from V and 0 bases from J, with 11 bases in between. The CDR3 has 17 amino acids. Looked up from germline, CDR1 is WSHSY and CDR2 is SAAADI. In DNA, the CDR3 is TGCGCCAGCAGTGAGACAGGGACCGGCTCTGGGGCCAACGTCCTGACTTTC. Its translation is CASSETGTGSGANVLTF.

The rearrangement links TRBV29-1 to TRBJ2-1; 8 bases are shared with TRBD2. With 4 bases clipped from V and 3 bases from J, the junction kept 11 bases outside the gene matches. The CDR3 length is 16 residues. The V gene's germline CDR1 is SQVTM and CDR2 ANQGSEA. The CDR3 is CSVGQGTRLLYNEQFF. CDR3 DNA sequence: TGCAGCGTTGGGCAAGGGACTAGGCTTCTCTACAATGAGCAGTTCTTC.

The chain recombines TRBV10-3 with TRBJ2-1, with D unresolved. V shed 4 bases and J shed 2 bases, with 6 bases lying between them. Germline CDR1 ENHRY, CDR2 SYGVKD. This CDR3 spans 13 amino acids. The CDR3: CAISGATYNEQFF. The CDR3 DNA reads TGTGCCATCAGTGGGGCGACCTACAATGAGCAGTTCTTC.

DNA for the CDR3: TGTGCCTGGACCCGGGAAGGGGAGCTGTTTTTT. Translated, it gives CAWTREGELFF. V and J are TRBV30 and TRBJ2-2; tentatively, D is TRBD2 (5 bases). Germline CDR1 is GTSNPN and CDR2 is SVGIG (reference sequence). This CDR3 comprises 11 residues. With 4 bases removed from V and 8 bases from J, the gap between germline ends came to 8 bases.

The V and J genes are TRBV5-1 and TRBJ2-1; 11 positions agree with TRBD2. V trimming: 5 bases; J trimming: 9 bases; junction bases outside the gene matches: 7. CDR1 and CDR2 from the germline V gene are SGHRS and YFSETQ. CDR3 length: 14 residues. The CDR3 region has the DNA TGCGCCAGCAGACAGGGACTAGCGGTTGGTGAGCAGTTCTTC. Its protein is CASRQGLAVGEQFF.

V is TRBV7-9 and J is TRBJ2-3; 10 nucleotides agree with TRBD2. CDR3 length: 16 amino acids. The V gene end was trimmed by 6 bases and the J gene end by 4 bases; junction bases not matched to a gene: 10. The germline gives CDR1 SEHNR, CDR2 FQNEAQ (reference sequence). The CDR3 region has the DNA TGTGCCAGCAGAGAACTAGCGGGACGTCCTGCAGATACGCAGTATTTT. This translates into CASRELAGRPADTQYF.

The rearrangement links TRBV19 to TRBJ2-7; 9 bases are shared with TRBD1. Germline CDR1 reads LNHDA; CDR2 reads SQIVND (reference sequence). Trimming removed 1 base from V and 3 bases from J; junction bases left unmatched: 7. The CDR3 totals 16 residues. CDR3 residues: CASSIGGTGNLYEQYF. CDR3 nucleotide sequence: TGTGCCAGTAGTATAGGAGGGACAGGGAACCTCTACGAGCAGTACTTC.

The chain links TRBV10-2 to TRBJ2-1; D not resolved. The germline V and J ends were trimmed by 3 bases and 6 bases, with 12 bases remaining between them. The CDR3 has 14 amino acids. CDR1 WSHSY and CDR2 SAAADI come from the germline V gene. The CDR3 DNA sequence: TGCGCCAGCAGTGATTGGGCCCCCGGCAATGAGCAGTTCTTC. Translation gives CASSDWAPGNEQFF.

This sequence joins TRBV14 and TRBJ2-7; TRBD2 matches at 9 bases. Trimming at V came to 1 base and at J to 2 bases, leaving 6 bases not matched to a gene. The V gene's germline CDR1 is SGHDN and CDR2 FVKESK. The CDR3 length is 16 residues. CDR3 DNA: TGTGCCAGCAGCCAAGCGCTAGCGGGACTTACCTACGAGCAGTACTTC. Protein product: CASSQALAGLTYEQYF.

DNA of the CDR3: TGCAGCGGCCGGACCCCAGGGACAGATACGCAGTATTTT. Its protein is CSGRTPGTDTQYF. The chain is built from TRBV29-1 and TRBJ2-3; TRBD1 is a possible D gene (5 bases). From germline, CDR1 is SQVTM and CDR2 ANQGSEA. V was shortened by 7 bases and J by 3 bases, with 14 bases between the two germline ends. This CDR3 spans 13 amino acids.

The V call is TRBV7-9, the J call TRBJ1-5, with 8 bases matching TRBD1. The CDR3 length is 15 residues. The V and J ends lost 5 bases and 7 bases, in that order; junction bases with no gene match: 10. Germline V gene data show CDR1 as SEHNR and CDR2 as FQNEAQ (reference sequence). The CDR3 region has the DNA TGTGCCAGCAGCACCCAGACAGGGGCGAACCAGCCCCAGCATTTT. Its translation is CASSTQTGANQPQHF.

A note on this clone: This specimen includes other DNA sequences encoding the same CDR3. The chain carries TRBV5-1 and TRBJ2-2; D is ambiguous. CDR3 length: 13 amino acids. CDR1 and CDR2 from the germline V gene are SGHRS and YFSETQ. The V gene lost 3 bases and the J gene lost 1 base, with 4 bases spanning the gap. CDR3 in amino acids: CASSSLNTGELFF. Here the CDR3 DNA reads TGCGCCAGCAGCTCCCTGAACACCGGGGAGCTGTTTTTT.

As concerns this clone: This same CDR3 is encoded by further DNA sequences in the sample. The chain carries TRBV5-1 and TRBJ2-5; perhaps TRBD1 as D (6 bases). Germline-derived CDR1 and CDR2 are SGHRS and YFSETQ. Trimming shortened V by 5 bases and J by 3 bases, and 11 bases separated the two germline ends. CDR3 size: 13 residues. The CDR3 is CASSYRVEETQYF. CDR3 coding DNA: TGCGCCAGCAGTTACAGGGTGGAAGAGACCCAGTACTTC.

The V and J genes are TRBV6-6 and TRBJ1-4; 9 nucleotides match TRBD1. The V and J ends lost 5 bases and 4 bases, in that order; junction bases with no gene match: 5. Germline V gene data show CDR1 as MNHNY and CDR2 as SVGAGI (reference sequence). The CDR3 loop spans 15 amino acids. The CDR3 region has the DNA TGTGCCAGCAGTCTATGGGACAGGGATAATGAAAAACTGTTTTTT. Protein product: CASSLWDRDNEKLFF.

The rearrangement uses TRBV6-5 and TRBJ2-7, with 10 positions matching TRBD2. V dropped 5 bases and J dropped 4; count of bases not matched to a gene: 5. Germline V gene lookup returns CDR1 MNHEY and CDR2 SVGAGI. This CDR3 contains 14 residues. The CDR3 protein is CASSKLAGVYEQYF. The CDR3 coding sequence is TGTGCCAGCAGTAAGCTAGCGGGGGTATACGAGCAGTACTTC.

CDR3 coding DNA: TGTGCCAGCAGCTTTATGTACCAAGAGACCCAGTACTTC. The encoded protein is CASSFMYQETQYF. The chain has TRBV7-2 and TRBJ2-5; D is undetermined. This CDR3 contains 13 residues. V lost 3 bases and J 0 bases, leaving 5 bases between the germline ends. The germline V gene encodes CDR1 SGHTA and CDR2 FQGNSA.

As to this clone: Other nucleotide sequences in the sample specify the same CDR3. The J gene is TRBJ2-7, the V gene TRBV18; the D gene is possibly TRBD1 (5 bases). The V end was cut by 3 bases, the J end by 2 bases, with 11 bases between. CDR3 size: 14 residues. Germline V gene lookup returns CDR1 KGHSH and CDR2 LQKENI. The CDR3: CASSPSTGTYEQYF. The CDR3 DNA is TGTGCCAGCTCACCTAGCACAGGTACCTACGAGCAGTACTTC.

This chain joins TRBV11-3 and TRBJ2-1, with 10 bases fitting TRBD2. Germline V CDR1 and CDR2: SGHNT, YENEEA. The CDR3 loop spans 17 amino acids. Germline trimming cut 1 base from V and 7 bases from J; bases unmatched to any gene: 10. CDR3 DNA sequence: TGTGCCAGCAGCTTAGGTCCGCTAGCGGGAGTCTCAAATGAGCAGTTCTTC. Its protein product is CASSLGPLAGVSNEQFF.

The chain has TRBV6-1 and TRBJ2-5; D is tentatively TRBD1 or TRBD2 (5 bases each). The V gene's germline CDR1 is MNHNS and CDR2 SASEGT. The CDR3 is made up of 16 amino acids. Trimming shortened V by 2 bases and J by 2 bases, and 15 bases separated the two germline ends. Here the CDR3 DNA reads TGTGCCAGCAGTGAATTCGAGGGGAGCCGGCAAGAGACCCAGTACTTC. Protein: CASSEFEGSRQETQYF.

This clone was seen once. The CDR3 sequence: CASSYSPGQRTYEQYF. CDR3 in DNA: TGTGCCAGCAGTTACTCACCGGGACAGCGTACCTACGAGCAGTACTTC. The chain employs TRBV6-5 and TRBJ2-7; 7 nucleotides agree with TRBD1. Germline CDR1 is MNHEY and CDR2 is SVGAGI. The CDR3 sequence is 16 residues long. Unmatched junction bases numbered 7, after V lost 0 bases and J lost 2 bases.

This chain joins TRBV4-1 and TRBJ2-1; 11 nucleotides line up with TRBD2. Losses at the gene ends were 1 base for V and 7 bases for J; bases not matched to a gene: 12. CDR3 length equals 18 residues. Per germline, CDR1 MGHRA and CDR2 YSYEKL. The CDR3 DNA is TGCGCCAGCAGCCAAGCAAGAACCGGGACTAGCGGAGTAAATGAGCAGTTCTTC. It specifies CASSQARTGTSGVNEQFF.

The chain joins TRBV19 to TRBJ1-1, with 9 nucleotides matching TRBD1. Looked up from germline, CDR1 is LNHDA and CDR2 is SQIVND (reference sequence). The CDR3 is 13 residues long. With V trimmed by 7 bases and J by 4 bases, 4 bases remained unmatched. The CDR3 DNA follows: TGTGCCAGTACTGACAGGGGGGGCACTGAAGCTTTCTTT. Its protein is CASTDRGGTEAFF.

The V gene is TRBV5-1, the J gene TRBJ2-5, with D tentatively TRBD2 (6 bases). The germline V and J ends were trimmed by 4 bases and 1 base, with 11 bases remaining between them. Germline CDR1 and CDR2: SGHRS and YFSETQ. This CDR3 spans 14 amino acids. In DNA form, the CDR3 reads TGCGCCAGCAGCAAACCGGGACTCCAAGAGACCCAGTACTTC. Protein: CASSKPGLQETQYF.

This clone was recorded only once. The rearrangement links TRBV7-8 to TRBJ2-3; possible D gene TRBD1, 5 bases. V was clipped by 6 bases and J by 0 bases, with 7 bases between them. Germline CDR1 SGHVS, CDR2 FQNEAQ. The CDR3 has 13 residues. The CDR3 DNA follows: TGTGCCAGCAGGACAGCGAGCACAGATACGCAGTATTTT. Its protein product is CASRTASTDTQYF.